The 17 T cell receptor beta chains listed next were all sequenced from one sample in a study of control samples from healthy donors and cancer patients. Data came from immunoSEQ multiplex PCR; TCRdb stores just in-frame clones and leaves some out. The sample includes about 55,000 clones, over 75% of them seen just once. The material sequenced was blood. These receptors originate from a man aged 50 or older in good health.

This sequence joins TRBV10-3 and TRBJ2-3, with D possibly TRBD1 on 5 matching bases. CDR1 is ENHRY and CDR2 is SYGVKD in the germline V gene. Between the trimmed V and J ends, which lost 10 bases and 4 bases, there was a span of 12 bases. The CDR3 has 12 amino acids. As DNA, the CDR3 is TGTGCCACCAAGACAGACCCAGATACGCAGTATTTT. It translates to CATKTDPDTQYF.

The chain combines TRBV5-1 with TRBJ1-1; perhaps TRBD1 as D (5 bases). The CDR3 sequence is 15 residues long. Germline V gene lookup returns CDR1 SGHRS and CDR2 YFSETQ. V was clipped by 0 bases and J by 4 bases, with 13 bases between them. This chain's CDR3 is CASSLGAGPGTEAFF. CDR3 DNA sequence: TGCGCCAGCAGCTTGGGGGCAGGGCCGGGCACTGAAGCTTTCTTT.

V gene TRBV27 combines with J gene TRBJ1-6, with D possibly TRBD1 on 6 matching bases. The CDR3 sequence is 17 residues long. V gave up 3 bases and J gave up 0 bases, with 12 bases separating them. Germline CDR1 and CDR2: MNHEY and SMNVEV (reference sequence). The chain's CDR3 is CASSFTGPSSYNSPLHF. The CDR3 bases are TGTGCCAGCAGTTTTACAGGGCCCAGCTCCTATAATTCACCCCTCCACTTT.

The rearrangement links TRBV19 to TRBJ2-6; D may be TRBD1 or TRBD2 (5 bases each). Per germline, CDR1 LNHDA and CDR2 SQIVND (reference sequence). V lost 4 bases and J lost 2, with 12 bases in between. This CDR3 contains 16 residues. The CDR3 DNA follows: TGTGCCAGTAGTAGGGTTGAGGGGACTGGGGCCAACGTCCTGACTTTC. This sequence encodes CASSRVEGTGANVLTF.

As for this clone: A read error may produce the germline difference seen at one junction end. The V and J genes are TRBV18 and TRBJ2-1, with D perhaps matching TRBD1 (6 bases). Germline V lookup: CDR1 KGHSH, CDR2 LQKENI. The CDR3 covers 13 residues. The CDR3 nucleotides read TGTGCCAGCTCATCACCGCAGGGGACTGAGCAGTTCTTC. It yields the protein CASSSPQGTEQFF.

This chain connects TRBV6-5 to TRBJ1-1, with a possible D match to TRBD1 (5 bases). This CDR3 is built from 13 residues. The V end was cut by 6 bases, the J end by 3 bases, with 11 bases between. From germline, CDR1 is MNHEY and CDR2 SVGAGI. The CDR3 sequence: CASSPGSDTEAFF. The DNA for the CDR3 is TGTGCCAGCAGCCCAGGGTCGGACACTGAAGCTTTCTTT.

The chain joins TRBV18 to TRBJ1-1, with 8 bases aligning to TRBD1. CDR1 KGHSH and CDR2 LQKENI come from the germline V gene. The CDR3 contains 13 residues. With 3 bases clipped from V and 3 bases from J, the junction kept 0 bases outside the gene matches. The DNA for the CDR3 is TGTGCCAGCTCACCGGACAGGGACACTGAAGCTTTCTTT. It is translated as CASSPDRDTEAFF.

The chain carries TRBV19 and TRBJ1-3, with 8 bases identical to TRBD1. The V and J ends lost 5 bases and 11 bases, in that order; junction bases with no gene match: 8. The CDR3 loop spans 13 amino acids. Looked up from germline, CDR1 is LNHDA and CDR2 is SQIVND (reference sequence). In DNA form, the CDR3 reads TGTGCCAGTAGTCTCCCAGGGGGCTTCCCCATATATTTT. This encodes CASSLPGGFPIYF.

The chain links TRBV7-9 to TRBJ1-3; D is unresolved. The CDR3 covers 15 residues. CDR1 and CDR2 (germline): SEHNR, FQNEAQ (reference sequence). V lost 2 bases, J lost 3 bases, and 11 bases lay in between. CDR3 amino acids: CASSLSGFDGNTIYF. The CDR3 DNA reads as TGTGCCAGCAGCTTATCGGGGTTCGATGGAAACACCATATATTTT.

The chain carries TRBV6-5 and TRBJ2-1; D is possibly TRBD2 (6 bases). Germline loops: CDR1 MNHEY, CDR2 SVGAGI. CDR3 length equals 14 residues. The ends were cut back, 6 bases at V and 3 bases at J, with 12 bases in the middle. CDR3 sequence: CASSTTTSYNEQFF. In DNA form, the CDR3 reads TGTGCCAGCAGCACGACGACTAGCTACAATGAGCAGTTCTTC.

V and J are TRBV2 and TRBJ2-7; weak D call: TRBD1 (6 bases). CDR1 SNHLY and CDR2 FYNNEI come from the germline V gene. V dropped 4 bases and J dropped 4 bases, with 11 bases sitting between them. This CDR3 comprises 13 residues. CDR3 sequence reads: CASSGNREYEQYF. In DNA form, the CDR3 reads TGTGCCAGCAGTGGCAACAGGGAGTACGAGCAGTACTTC. Complete variable domain (other parts from reference TRBV2 and TRBJ2-7): EPEVTQTPSHQVTQMGQEVILRCVPISNHLYFYWYRQILGQKVEFLVSFYNNEISEKSEIFDDQFSVERPDGSNFTLKIRSTKLEDSAMYFCASSGNREYEQYFGPGTRLTVT.

This chain connects TRBV7-9 to TRBJ1-5; no clear D. The CDR3 has 11 residues. V gave up 8 bases and J gave up 6 bases, with 8 bases separating them. Germline CDR1 reads SEHNR; CDR2 reads FQNEAQ (reference sequence). This CDR3 is CASGEGQPQHF. Written as DNA, the CDR3 is TGTGCCAGCGGAGAGGGTCAGCCCCAGCATTTT. Full variable domain (missing parts from reference TRBV7-9 and TRBJ1-5): DTGVSQNPRHKITKRGQNVTFRCDPISEHNRLYWYRQTLGQGPEFLTYFQNEAQLEKSRLLSDRFSAERPKGSFSTLEIQRTEQGDSAMYLCASGEGQPQHFGDGTRLSIL.

The chain couples TRBV9 to TRBJ1-2; TRBD1 aligns across 7 bases. This CDR3 has 14 residues. V was pared by 7 bases and J by 0 bases, with 6 bases of the junction left unmatched. Germline CDR1 and CDR2: SGDLS and YYNGEE. The CDR3 nucleotides are TGTGCCAGCGGCTTGGGGACAGCTAACTATGGCTACACCTTC. Translation: CASGLGTANYGYTF.

The V call is TRBV28, the J call TRBJ2-7; 8 bases are a match to TRBD1. Per germline, CDR1 MDHEN and CDR2 SYDVKM. The CDR3 has 17 amino acids. The V gene end was trimmed by 4 bases and the J gene end by 4 bases; junction bases not matched to a gene: 15. CDR3 DNA: TGTGCCAGCAGTTCCCCAGGGGGGACAGGAAATCTGTACGAGCAGTACTTC. The encoded protein is CASSSPGGTGNLYEQYF.

The rearrangement links TRBV2 to TRBJ2-7; no definite D call. This CDR3 has 12 residues. Between the trimmed V and J ends, which lost 4 bases and 4 bases, there was a span of 8 bases. Germline V gene data show CDR1 as SNHLY and CDR2 as FYNNEI. The CDR3 DNA reads TGTGCCAGCAGTGTGAGAGCATACGAGCAGTACTTC. It translates to CASSVRAYEQYF.

The count of this clone is one. V and J are TRBV3-1 (or the pseudogene TRBV3-2) and TRBJ1-3; D is perhaps TRBD1 (5 bases). In germline, CDR1 is LGHDT, CDR2 YNNKEL (reference sequence). This CDR3 comprises 17 residues. Trimming stripped 3 bases from V and 1 base from J, with 16 bases between. CDR3 nucleotide sequence: TGTGCCAGCAGCCACCCCGGGGGGGATTTATCTGGAAACACCATATATTTT. Its protein product is CASSHPGGDLSGNTIYF.

J is TRBJ2-5 and V is TRBV7-8, with D uncertain. V lost 1 base to trimming and J lost 2 bases, with 5 bases between them. There are 13 residues in the CDR3. The germline CDR1 and CDR2 sequences are SGHVS and FQNEAQ. CDR3 amino acids: CASSLGRQETQYF. The DNA of the CDR3 is TGTGCCAGCAGCTTAGGACGGCAAGAGACCCAGTACTTC.